The 32 T cell receptor beta chains presented below share a single source sample, sequenced in a study of T cells in Graves' hyperthyroidism and ophthalmopathy. RNA transcripts gave rise to amplified TCR beta CDR3 regions. A first-round RT-PCR of the TCR CDR3 used the HTBI primer set. TCRdb re-called the multiplex PCR reads with MiXCR, one entry per CDR3 protein. Of under 450,000 distinct CDR3 sequences in the sample, roughly 17% are singletons; the top ten hold almost 35%. Sample: blood. The receptors originated from a woman aged 30 to 39 with Graves' hyperthyroidism that later progressed to Graves' ophthalmopathy.

Ten or more counts support this clonotype. The J gene is TRBJ2-7, the V gene TRBV28; 7 bases map to TRBD2. V dropped 5 bases and J dropped 3; count of bases not matched to a gene: 7. The CDR3 consists of 14 residues. Germline CDR1 MDHEN, CDR2 SYDVKM. CDR3 DNA sequence: TGTGCCAGCAGTCCCCTAGCGGAGTACTACGAGCAGTACTTC. The encoded protein is CASSPLAEYYEQYF.

Only a few counts were recorded for this clonotype. This chain uses TRBV11-2 with TRBJ1-1, with D unresolved. Looked up from germline, CDR1 is SGHAT and CDR2 is FQNNGV. CDR3 length: 13 residues. Deletions cut 5 bases from V and 3 bases from J, with 10 bases between. CDR3 nucleotide sequence: TGTGCCAGCAGCGCCACTCAGGACACTGAAGCTTTCTTT. Translation: CASSATQDTEAFF.

This clonotype came up a few times. The CDR3 sequence is CSARDADRRNTEAFF. For the CDR3, the DNA is TGCAGTGCTAGAGATGCGGACAGAAGAAACACTGAAGCTTTCTTT. The gene calls are TRBV20-1 and TRBJ1-1, with D perhaps matching TRBD1 (6 bases). Trimming shortened V by 0 bases and J by 2 bases, and 13 bases separated the two germline ends. The CDR3 runs 15 residues. Looked up from germline, CDR1 is DFQATT and CDR2 is SNEGSKA (reference sequence).

This clonotype was detected only a few times. V is TRBV5-1 and J is TRBJ2-7; TRBD1 agrees at 7 bases. V lost 2 bases and J lost 2; bases outside the gene matches: 16. CDR3 length equals 18 residues. The germline gives CDR1 SGHRS, CDR2 YFSETQ. The CDR3 is CASSFDRDEGALTYEQYF. As DNA, the CDR3 is TGCGCCAGCAGCTTTGATCGAGATGAGGGGGCCCTAACCTACGAGCAGTACTTC.

The CDR3 DNA follows: TGTGCCAGCAGATCATCAGGGGGCGCAGGGGATGAAAAACTGTTTTTT. This codes for CASRSSGGAGDEKLFF. The chain recombines TRBV28 with TRBJ1-4, with 8 bases lining up with TRBD1. This CDR3 region has 16 residues. Unmatched junction bases numbered 12, after V lost 6 bases and J lost 6 bases. Germline CDR1 is MDHEN and CDR2 is SYDVKM. The complete variable domain, with remaining parts taken from reference TRBV28 and TRBJ1-4, reads DVKVTQSSRYLVKRTGEKVFLECVQDMDHENMFWYRQDPGLGLRLIYFSYDVKMKEKGDIPEGYSVSREKKERFSLILESASTNQTSMYLCASRSSGGAGDEKLFFGSGTQLSVL.

This clonotype was recorded many times. The chain links TRBV2 to TRBJ2-1, with TRBD2 matching over 12 bases. Germline values: CDR1 SNHLY, CDR2 FYNNEI. The V gene end was trimmed by 0 bases and the J gene end by 6 bases; junction bases not matched to a gene: 9. CDR3 length equals 18 residues. The CDR3 region has the DNA TGTGCCAGCAGTGAAGCTCATCTGTTGACTAGCGGGAGCAATGAGCAGTTCTTC. Amino acids: CASSEAHLLTSGSNEQFF.

This clonotype was recorded many times. This CDR3 reads CAIRMTGAITEAFF. Here the CDR3 DNA reads TGTGCCATCAGGATGACAGGGGCTATCACTGAAGCTTTCTTT. V gene TRBV10-3 combines with J gene TRBJ1-1, with 8 bases identical to TRBD1. V trimming: 6 bases; J trimming: 4 bases; junction bases outside the gene matches: 7. The CDR3 is made up of 14 amino acids. CDR1 and CDR2 (germline): ENHRY, SYGVKD.

In this sample, this clonotype turned up many times. This chain links TRBV27 with TRBJ1-2; 9 nucleotides line up with TRBD1. The CDR3 runs to 14 residues. J lost 3 bases, V lost 5 bases, and 4 bases had no gene match. Germline-derived CDR1 and CDR2 are MNHEY and SMNVEV (reference sequence). The CDR3 protein is CASSGTGYDYGYTF. The CDR3 DNA reads TGTGCCAGCAGTGGGACAGGGTATGACTATGGCTACACCTTC.

This clonotype occurred many times. The chain joins TRBV6-8 to TRBJ1-5, with 8 bases lining up with TRBD1. The CDR3 covers 16 residues. The germline V gene has CDR1 MNHGY and CDR2 SAAAGT. J lost 10 bases, V lost 7 bases, and 18 bases had no gene match. The CDR3 here is CASTARTGTLHRPQHF. Written as DNA, the CDR3 is TGTGCCAGCACCGCCCGGACAGGGACCCTTCATCGACCCCAGCATTTT.

This sequence joins TRBV27 and TRBJ2-7; TRBD2 matches at 11 bases. The trim removed 7 bases at V and 0 bases at J, leaving 8 bases unmatched. The germline V gene has CDR1 MNHEY and CDR2 SMNVEV (reference sequence). This CDR3 has 16 residues. This CDR3 is CASTKLAGASSYEQYF. In DNA form, the CDR3 reads TGTGCCAGCACGAAACTAGCGGGAGCGAGCTCCTACGAGCAGTACTTC.

The V call is TRBV11-2, the J call TRBJ2-5; 7 bases line up with TRBD1. Germline lookup yields CDR1 SGHAT and CDR2 FQNNGV. This CDR3 has 15 amino acids. Trimming cost V 4 bases and J 1 base; bases outside gene matches: 6. CDR3 amino acids: CASSSNRGLQETQYF. As DNA, the CDR3 is TGTGCCAGCAGCTCCAACAGGGGTCTCCAAGAGACCCAGTACTTC.

In this sample, this clonotype turned up many times. Here the CDR3 reads CASSPGEDSAETQYF. The CDR3 DNA reads as TGCGCCAGCAGCCCGGGGGAAGATTCAGCGGAGACCCAGTACTTC. The V and J genes are TRBV5-1 and TRBJ2-5, with D perhaps TRBD2 (6 bases). V lost 4 bases and J 5 bases, leaving 18 bases between the germline ends. CDR1 is SGHRS and CDR2 is YFSETQ in the germline V gene. The CDR3 extends over 15 amino acids.

This sequence joins TRBV5-1 and TRBJ2-1, with D uncertain. Germline V gene lookup returns CDR1 SGHRS and CDR2 YFSETQ. The CDR3 spans 15 residues. Trimming stripped 3 bases from V and 5 bases from J, with 15 bases between. The CDR3 DNA is TGCGCCAGCAGCTATGAGGATATGATCAACAATGAGCAGTTCTTC. Its translation is CASSYEDMINNEQFF.

Many counts were recorded for this clonotype. V and J are TRBV12-3 or TRBV12-4 and TRBJ2-7, with no clear D. Trimming shortened V by 3 bases and J by 0 bases, and 9 bases separated the two germline ends. The CDR3 extends over 14 amino acids. Here the CDR3 reads CASSLQTRSYEQYF. Written as DNA, the CDR3 is TGTGCCAGCAGTTTGCAGACTCGCTCCTACGAGCAGTACTTC.

In this sample, this clonotype turned up many times. This chain links TRBV28 with TRBJ1-6, with D tentatively TRBD1 (6 bases). The V and J ends lost 3 bases and 7 bases respectively, with 10 bases between them. Germline V gives CDR1 MDHEN, CDR2 SYDVKM. There are 14 residues in the CDR3. CDR3 sequence (DNA): TGTGCCAGCAGTTTCCGAACAGGGAATTCACCCCTCCACTTT. Its translation: CASSFRTGNSPLHF.

This clonotype was found many times. This chain links TRBV28 with TRBJ2-1, with D possibly TRBD2 on 6 matching bases. The length of the CDR3 is 15 residues. V was trimmed by 5 bases and J by 0 bases, leaving 11 bases between them. Per the germline V gene, CDR1 is MDHEN and CDR2 is SYDVKM. Written as DNA, the CDR3 is TGTGCCAGCAGTAACCGGGGGAGCTCCTACAATGAGCAGTTCTTC. Translating gives CASSNRGSSYNEQFF.

The sample holds many counts of this clonotype. The chain combines TRBV11-2 with TRBJ1-1; D is ambiguous. The CDR3 runs 13 residues. Germline-derived CDR1 and CDR2 are SGHAT and FQNNGV. The V end lost 5 bases, the J end lost 1 base, and 8 bases lay between the germline ends. CDR3 sequence reads: CASSRTSNTEAFF. The CDR3 region has the DNA TGTGCCAGCAGCCGTACTTCGAACACTGAAGCTTTCTTT.

This clonotype occurred many times. This chain uses TRBV6-1 with TRBJ1-6; D is undetermined. Trimming took 6 bases from V and 9 from J, leaving 21 bases between them. The CDR3 spans 16 residues. Germline-derived CDR1 and CDR2 are MNHNS and SASEGT. The CDR3 DNA follows: TGTGCCAGCAGCGACAAAACAGTGAAGAACGGTTCACCCCTCCACTTT. This gives the protein CASSDKTVKNGSPLHF.

This chain connects TRBV28 to TRBJ1-1; 8 bases are shared with TRBD1. Per the germline V gene, CDR1 is MDHEN and CDR2 is SYDVKM. Unmatched junction bases numbered 5, after V lost 8 bases and J lost 3 bases. There are 13 residues in the CDR3. The CDR3 nucleotides read TGTGCCAGCGGGTCGACAGGGGACACTGAAGCTTTCTTT. It specifies CASGSTGDTEAFF.

This clonotype appeared a few times. CDR3 sequence (DNA): TGCGCCAGCAGCAGGCCCAGCCGTCAGGACACTGAAGCTTTCTTT. This sequence encodes CASSRPSRQDTEAFF. The chain joins TRBV4-1 to TRBJ1-1; no clear D gene. The CDR3 has 15 amino acids. With 5 bases removed from V and 3 bases from J, the gap between germline ends came to 16 bases. Germline CDR1 and CDR2: MGHRA and YSYEKL.

Ten or more counts support this clonotype. CDR3 DNA: TGCGCCAGCAGCGGGGTGGAGGACTACCATCCGATGAACACTGAAGCTTTCTTT. It translates to CASSGVEDYHPMNTEAFF. The chain couples TRBV5-1 to TRBJ1-1; no firm D call. V was trimmed by 4 bases and J by 0 bases, leaving 22 bases between them. The CDR3 contains 18 residues. Germline CDR1 is SGHRS and CDR2 is YFSETQ.

The gene calls are TRBV19 and TRBJ1-6; D ambiguous. Trimming took off 4 bases at V and 7 bases at J, with 8 bases between the two ends. Per germline, CDR1 LNHDA and CDR2 SQIVND (reference sequence). This CDR3 has 13 amino acids. In DNA, the CDR3 is TGTGCCAGTAGTAAGACCCCGAATTCACCCCTCCACTTT. It is translated as CASSKTPNSPLHF.

This clonotype occurred a few times. The chain couples TRBV30 to TRBJ1-2; D is perhaps TRBD1 (5 bases). Germline CDR1 reads GTSNPN; CDR2 reads SVGIG (reference sequence). Trimming stripped 7 bases from V and 0 bases from J, with 12 bases between. This CDR3 has 13 residues. CDR3 loop: CALEAGPNYGYTF. The DNA of the CDR3 is TGTGCCTTGGAGGCAGGGCCTAACTATGGCTACACCTTC.

This clonotype was counted only a few times. The genes are TRBV27 and TRBJ1-4, with 8 nucleotides matching TRBD1. V shed 2 bases, J shed 16 bases, and the junction held 9 bases outside the gene matches. Germline V gene sequence: CDR1 MNHEY, CDR2 SMNVEV (reference sequence). The CDR3 is 13 residues long. The CDR3 loop reads CASSLGREGQAFF. The DNA for the CDR3 is TGTGCCAGCAGTTTAGGGCGTGAGGGACAGGCGTTTTTT.

This clonotype was counted between two and nine times. The chain couples TRBV19 to TRBJ1-1; no definite D call. Germline V lookup: CDR1 LNHDA, CDR2 SQIVND (reference sequence). This CDR3 spans 12 amino acids. The V end lost 6 bases, the J end lost 3 bases, and 8 bases lay between the germline ends. The chain's CDR3 is CASRHRDTEAFF. For the CDR3, the DNA is TGTGCCAGTAGGCACCGGGACACTGAAGCTTTCTTT.

Worth noting for this clonotype: A much larger clonotype is one base distant, so this may be a read error. The V and J genes are TRBV7-9 and TRBJ2-2; D may be TRBD2 (5 bases). Trimming left V 4 bases short and J 6 bases short, with 15 bases between. The CDR3 is 15 amino acids. Germline lookup yields CDR1 SEHNR and CDR2 FQNEAQ (reference sequence). The CDR3 protein is CASSSAQAEAGELFF. Written as DNA, the CDR3 is TGTGCCAGCAGCTCAGCGCAGGCGGAGGCCGGGGAGCTGTTTTTT.

The chain is built from TRBV3-1 and TRBJ2-3, with D uncertain. The CDR3 extends over 14 amino acids. Germline values: CDR1 LGHDT, CDR2 YNNKEL (reference sequence). Trimming pared 10 bases from V and 2 bases from J, leaving 16 bases between. CDR3 sequence reads: CATRRLQNTDTQYF. The CDR3 nucleotides are TGTGCCACTAGACGCTTACAAAACACAGATACGCAGTATTTT.

About this clonotype itself: This could be a read error, since a much larger clone is one nucleotide away. The J gene is TRBJ1-2, the V gene TRBV29-1; 7 positions match TRBD1. The CDR3 runs to 14 residues. CDR1 SQVTM and CDR2 ANQGSEA come from the germline V gene. DNA of the CDR3: TGCAGCGTCCCCCAGGGGGGTGAGGACTATAGCTACACCTTC. It specifies CSVPQGGEDYSYTF.

This clonotype was recorded at least ten times. The chain is built from TRBV5-1 and TRBJ2-1, with 11 bases lining up with TRBD1. Trimming removed 4 bases from V and 7 bases from J; junction bases left unmatched: 7. The length of the CDR3 is 15 residues. Germline CDR1 reads SGHRS; CDR2 reads YFSETQ. CDR3 in amino acids: CASSEGQGGRNEQFF. CDR3 DNA sequence: TGCGCCAGCAGCGAGGGACAGGGGGGAAGGAATGAGCAGTTCTTC.

This clonotype showed up many times. DNA for the CDR3: TGTGCCAGTAGTATAGATTTTACGCCTTACGGTGCGGATACGCAGTATTTT. Protein product: CASSIDFTPYGADTQYF. V usage is TRBV19 and J usage is TRBJ2-3, with no clear D. Germline CDR1 reads LNHDA; CDR2 reads SQIVND (reference sequence). CDR3 length: 17 amino acids. V was shortened by 0 bases and J by 6 bases, with 19 bases between the two germline ends.

This clonotype was found many times. The rearrangement uses TRBV7-9 and TRBJ2-7; a weak D match, TRBD1 (6 bases). The CDR3 extends over 13 amino acids. V shed 4 bases and J shed 3 bases, with 10 bases lying between them. Germline lookup yields CDR1 SEHNR and CDR2 FQNEAQ (reference sequence). The CDR3 DNA reads TGTGCCAGCAGCTACCGGGACAACTACGAGCAGTACTTC. Residues: CASSYRDNYEQYF.

V usage is TRBV5-6 and J usage is TRBJ2-6; D call uncertain. CDR1 and CDR2 from the germline V gene are SGHDT and YYEEEE. This CDR3 contains 15 residues. Trimming removed 2 bases at V and 4 bases at J, with 10 bases between. The CDR3 loop is CASSFILAGANVLTF. The CDR3 DNA reads as TGTGCCAGCAGCTTTATTCTGGCCGGGGCCAACGTCCTGACTTTC.